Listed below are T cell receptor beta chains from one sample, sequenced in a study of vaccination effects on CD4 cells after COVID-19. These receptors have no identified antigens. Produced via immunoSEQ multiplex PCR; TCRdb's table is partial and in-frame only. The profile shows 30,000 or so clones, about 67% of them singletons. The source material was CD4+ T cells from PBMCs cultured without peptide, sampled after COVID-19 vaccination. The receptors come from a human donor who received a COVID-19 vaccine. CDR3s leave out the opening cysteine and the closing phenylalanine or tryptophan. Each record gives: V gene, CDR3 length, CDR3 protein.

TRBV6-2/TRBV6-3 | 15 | ASSYSKIRLPTDTQY
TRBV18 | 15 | ASSPGLAGVFYNEQF
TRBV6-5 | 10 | ASSPFGDTQY
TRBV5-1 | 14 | ASSLRPGGGNQPQH
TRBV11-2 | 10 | ASSPADNEQF
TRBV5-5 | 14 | ASSLNRGGYATEAF
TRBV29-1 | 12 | SVPDLSSGNTIY
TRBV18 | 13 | ASSPSRGGSYGYT
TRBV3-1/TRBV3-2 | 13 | ASSQGNSGANVLT
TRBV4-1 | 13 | ASSHSGRSGETQY
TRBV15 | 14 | ATRYWGRVVETEAF
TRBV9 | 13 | ASSVSGTSTDTQY
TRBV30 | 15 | ACQPPSGGLYNSPLH
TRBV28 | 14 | ASSIPGNIENYGYT
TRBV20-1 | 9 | SATDSIGYT
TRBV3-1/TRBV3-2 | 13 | ASSPGPYSNQPQH
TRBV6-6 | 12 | ASSYRRGTDTQY
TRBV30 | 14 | AWSLPRGTSGNTIY
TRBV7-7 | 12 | ASSSWGSTGELF
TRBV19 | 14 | ASSAGLAGGRNEQF
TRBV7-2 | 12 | ASSLTRIDTEAF
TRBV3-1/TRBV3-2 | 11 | ASSLSGRQDKH
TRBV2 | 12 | ASSARTAVRGYT
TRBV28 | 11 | ATPLRRGYGYT
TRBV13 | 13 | ASSLRGPQVTPLH
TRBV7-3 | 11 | ASSARGQPEAF
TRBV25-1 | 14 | ASSESSVPSSYEQY
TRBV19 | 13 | ASGLPGQGNQPQH
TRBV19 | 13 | ASSAGQGGWTEAF
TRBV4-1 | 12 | ASSYRVGGYEQY
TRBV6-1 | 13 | ASSDRDRGHYEQY
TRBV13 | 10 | ASSLEVGVAF
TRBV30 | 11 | ACSLTTYNEQF
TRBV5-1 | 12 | ASSLGSQQETQY
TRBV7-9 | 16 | ASSAGGGQRFSNYGYT
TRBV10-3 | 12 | AISGRVQHYEQY
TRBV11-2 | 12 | ASSPGATFGGYT
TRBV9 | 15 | ASSVAFGLAGNDEQF
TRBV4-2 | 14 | ASSQEGTSSGNTIY
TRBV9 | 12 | ASSADRQNTEAF
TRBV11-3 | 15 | ASSLDSGRRGVNEQF
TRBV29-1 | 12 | SVENRGLSTEAF
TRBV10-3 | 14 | AISESRARENTEAF
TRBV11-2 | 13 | ASSEGASNTGELF
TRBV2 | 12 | ASSSDRTSYEQY
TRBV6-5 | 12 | ASSYRGDAVEAF
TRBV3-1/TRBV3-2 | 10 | ASSPGHLTLH
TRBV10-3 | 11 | AISDDRDTEAF
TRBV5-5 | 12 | ASSLGQGSEKLF
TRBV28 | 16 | ASSPLWRDPSGANVLT
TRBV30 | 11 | AWILQGPIHAF